These 13 T cell receptor beta chains were sequenced from one sample in a study of shared clonotypes between healthy human individuals. The data were produced by immunoSEQ multiplex PCR, yet TCRdb's version contains in-frame clones alone and is incomplete. Of about 1 million clones listed, about 75% were seen once; the top ten hold around 1.5%. Material for sequencing was memory CD4+ T cells sorted from blood. The sample's subset: CD45RA-negative fraction. These TCRs come from a young man in good health.

This chain joins TRBV19 and TRBJ2-1; D is perhaps TRBD1 (5 bases). Between the trimmed V and J ends, which lost 6 bases and 8 bases, there was a span of 17 bases. Looked up from germline, CDR1 is LNHDA and CDR2 is SQIVND (reference sequence). There are 14 residues in the CDR3. For the CDR3, the DNA is TGTGCCAGTAGCCCGACATGGGGCCGGGATGAGCAGTTCTTC. Protein product: CASSPTWGRDEQFF.

In this sample, this clone turned up a few times. The genes are TRBV10-3 and TRBJ1-2, with a weak D call TRBD1 (5 bases). The CDR3 contains 16 residues. Trimming cost V 3 bases and J 6 bases, with 20 bases left between them. In germline, CDR1 is ENHRY, CDR2 SYGVKD. CDR3 loop: CAISDRVNRQNNGYTF. The CDR3 DNA reads TGTGCCATCAGTGACCGCGTCAACAGGCAGAATAATGGCTACACCTTC.

The chain employs TRBV28 and TRBJ2-2, with D perhaps matching TRBD2 (5 bases). The V end was cut by 5 bases, the J end by 10 bases, with 20 bases between. The CDR3 extends over 15 amino acids. CDR1 and CDR2 from the germline V gene are MDHEN and SYDVKM. DNA for the CDR3: TGTGCCAGCAGTCCGCCGGGAACGCGGCGATCGGAGCTGTTTTTT. Its translation is CASSPPGTRRSELFF. The whole variable domain, remainder taken from reference TRBV28 and TRBJ2-2, is DVKVTQSSRYLVKRTGEKVFLECVQDMDHENMFWYRQDPGLGLRLIYFSYDVKMKEKGDIPEGYSVSREKKERFSLILESASTNQTSMYLCASSPPGTRRSELFFGEGSRLTVL.

The gene calls are TRBV7-2 and TRBJ2-7, with 10 bases lining up with TRBD1. In germline, CDR1 is SGHTA, CDR2 FQGNSA. This CDR3 contains 15 residues. The junction had 11 bases not matched to a gene; V was cut back by 5 bases and J by 7 bases. The CDR3 protein is CASSRDRGPGREQYF. The CDR3 DNA is TGTGCCAGCAGCAGAGACAGGGGGCCGGGACGGGAGCAGTACTTC.

The chain joins TRBV5-6 to TRBJ2-5; weak D call: TRBD1 (6 bases). The CDR3 sequence is 15 residues long. V lost 1 base and J lost 4, with 14 bases in between. Germline CDR1 and CDR2: SGHDT and YYEEEE. The CDR3 bases are TGTGCCAGCAGCTTGTTCTCAGGGGTAGGAGAGACCCAGTACTTC. The encoded protein is CASSLFSGVGETQYF.

This clone was counted between two and nine times. The chain uses TRBV5-1 and TRBJ2-1, with D perhaps assigned TRBD1 or TRBD2 (7 bases each). The germline V gene encodes CDR1 SGHRS and CDR2 YFSETQ. This CDR3 is built from 15 residues. V lost 2 bases, J lost 8 bases, and 17 bases lay in between. The CDR3 sequence: CASSFRGGPADEQFF. The CDR3 nucleotides read TGCGCCAGCAGCTTCAGGGGGGGCCCGGCGGATGAGCAGTTCTTC.

This rearrangement joins TRBV5-4 to TRBJ2-1; 13 bases are shared with TRBD2. Looked up from germline, CDR1 is SGHNT and CDR2 is YYREEE (reference sequence). Trimming took 4 bases from V and 10 from J; bases not matched to a gene: 8. The CDR3 consists of 15 residues. CDR3 in amino acids: CASSPEGLAGEEQFF. Written as DNA, the CDR3 is TGTGCCAGCAGCCCGGAAGGACTAGCGGGGGAGGAGCAGTTCTTC.

The chain joins TRBV30 to TRBJ2-7, with D maybe TRBD2 (5 bases). Germline V lookup: CDR1 GTSNPN, CDR2 SVGIG (reference sequence). This CDR3 is 13 amino acids long. Deletions cut 4 bases from V and 1 base from J, with 11 bases between. CDR3 region: CAWKSRGSYEQYF. The CDR3 DNA is TGTGCCTGGAAATCTCGGGGATCCTACGAGCAGTACTTC.

The sample holds many counts of this clone. The rearrangement links TRBV19 to TRBJ2-1; possibly TRBD1 for D (5 bases). The CDR3 extends over 13 amino acids. The germline V gene encodes CDR1 LNHDA and CDR2 SQIVND (reference sequence). Trimming shortened V by 6 bases and J by 9 bases, and 15 bases separated the two germline ends. The CDR3 is CASRNPPRGEQFF. CDR3 in DNA: TGTGCCAGTAGGAACCCTCCAAGGGGTGAGCAGTTCTTC.

The CDR3 bases are TGTGCCATCCACAGTGGGGGATACGAGCAGTACTTC. Translating it yields CAIHSGGYEQYF. J is TRBJ2-7 and V is TRBV10-3; D may correspond to TRBD1 or TRBD2 (5 bases each). This CDR3 region has 12 residues. Trimming pared 8 bases from V and 4 bases from J, leaving 12 bases between. Germline CDR1 is ENHRY and CDR2 is SYGVKD.

This clone was seen more than once but under ten times. This chain links TRBV2 with TRBJ1-2; the match to TRBD1 covers 7 bases. CDR1 and CDR2 from the germline V gene are SNHLY and FYNNEI. J gave up 8 bases and V 4 bases, and 10 bases lay outside the gene matches. CDR3 length: 14 amino acids. CDR3 amino acids: CASSGQGDGRGYTF. CDR3 coding DNA: TGTGCCAGCAGTGGACAGGGCGATGGTCGGGGCTACACCTTC.

The sample holds one count of this clone. A much larger clone differs from this one at a single base, so this may be a read error. Other DNA sequences from this sample encode an identical CDR3 as well. This chain connects TRBV7-9 to TRBJ1-5; the D gene is possibly TRBD1 (6 bases). The CDR3 has 13 amino acids. Germline V lookup: CDR1 SEHNR, CDR2 FQNEAQ (reference sequence). The V end lost 5 bases, the J end lost 1 base, and 6 bases lay between the germline ends. The CDR3 bases are TGTGCCAGCAGCCAGGGGAGCAATCAGCCCCAGCATTTT. This codes for CASSQGSNQPQHF.

CDR3 residues: CATLSPRIGRGFLSYTF. Written as DNA, the CDR3 is TGTGCCACCCTATCCCCCCGAATCGGACGAGGGTTTCTTAGCTACACCTTC. The V and J genes are TRBV19 and TRBJ1-2, with D unclear. Germline V gene data show CDR1 as LNHDA and CDR2 as SQIVND (reference sequence). The CDR3 consists of 17 residues. V was pared by 10 bases and J by 9 bases, with 33 bases between.